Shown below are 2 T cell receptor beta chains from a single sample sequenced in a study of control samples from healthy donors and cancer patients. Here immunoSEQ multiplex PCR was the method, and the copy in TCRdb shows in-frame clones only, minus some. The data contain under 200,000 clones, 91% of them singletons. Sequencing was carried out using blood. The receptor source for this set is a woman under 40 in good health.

The CDR3 region is CASSLGGRWYNEQFF. CDR3 DNA: TGTGCCAGCAGTTTGGGCGGGAGGTGGTACAATGAGCAGTTCTTC. The V gene is TRBV28, the J gene TRBJ2-1; TRBD2 agrees at 8 bases. Germline CDR1 reads MDHEN; CDR2 reads SYDVKM. The V gene end was trimmed by 3 bases and the J gene end by 4 bases; junction bases not matched to a gene: 5. The CDR3 contains 15 residues.

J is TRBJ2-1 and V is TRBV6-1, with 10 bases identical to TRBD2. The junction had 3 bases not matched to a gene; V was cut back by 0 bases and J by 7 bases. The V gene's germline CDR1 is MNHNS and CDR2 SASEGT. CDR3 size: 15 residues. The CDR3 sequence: CASSEAAGGPNEQFF. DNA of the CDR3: TGTGCCAGCAGTGAAGCAGCGGGAGGGCCTAATGAGCAGTTCTTC.